The 14 T cell receptor beta chains below all came from one sample that was sequenced in a study of blood T cell repertoires in COVID-19. Clones were sequenced by immunoSEQ multiplex PCR, and TCRdb holds only the in-frame ones, with some missing. The sample lists about 300,000 clones, around 92% occurring once. The specimen sequenced was PBMCs or T cells enriched from blood (not recorded which). The origin of the receptors is a woman between 50 and 59 years old who had been exposed to COVID-19.

This clone was observed a handful of times. In DNA form, the CDR3 reads TGCAGCGTTGATTTTGGCGGGGAGGTGGAAGCTTTCTTT. Translating gives CSVDFGGEVEAFF. The chain joins TRBV29-1 to TRBJ1-1; D ambiguous. CDR1 SQVTM and CDR2 ANQGSEA come from the germline V gene. The CDR3 has 13 residues. V lost 3 bases and J lost 8, with 16 bases in between.

This sequence joins TRBV21-1 and TRBJ2-5; no check of the table's D call, TRBD2, against the DNA was made. TRBV21-1 is classified as a pseudogene. The CDR3 is 17 amino acids. This CDR3 is CASSKRAKAGVQETQYF. CDR3 sequence (DNA): TGTGCCAGCAGCAAAAGGGCAAAGGCGGGGGTCCAAGAGACCCAGTACTTC.

The sample holds a few counts of this clone. CDR3 sequence reads: CASSQDWDRGNSPLHF. CDR3 sequence (DNA): TGTGCCAGCAGCCAAGATTGGGACAGGGGGAATTCACCCCTCCACTTT. J is TRBJ1-6 and V is TRBV4-2; 11 bases line up with TRBD1. Unmatched junction bases numbered 2, after V lost 0 bases and J lost 7 bases. CDR3 length: 16 residues. Germline values: CDR1 LGHNA, CDR2 YNFKEQ.

The rearrangement links TRBV19 to TRBJ2-7; TRBD1 matches at 7 bases. The ends lost 7 bases at V and 2 bases at J; junction bases unmatched: 5. Germline V gives CDR1 LNHDA, CDR2 SQIVND (reference sequence). This CDR3 is built from 13 residues. The CDR3 nucleotides read TGTGCCAGTAACACAGGGGCGGCCTACGAGCAGTACTTC. Protein product: CASNTGAAYEQYF.

The CDR3 DNA reads as TGTGCCAGCAGCCGAAACCCAGGGACTACCCGTACCGGGGAGCTGTTTTTT. Amino acid sequence: CASSRNPGTTRTGELFF. The chain employs TRBV3-1 (or the pseudogene TRBV3-2) and TRBJ2-2; 7 bases align to TRBD2. The CDR3 covers 17 residues. The junction had 13 bases not matched to a gene; V was cut back by 4 bases and J by 5 bases. Germline V lookup: CDR1 LGHDT, CDR2 YNNKEL (reference sequence).

This clone came up once. This chain joins TRBV5-8 and TRBJ1-1, with TRBD1 matching 7 bases. Germline CDR1 SGHTS, CDR2 YDEGEE. The V and J ends lost 5 bases and 0 bases, in that order; junction bases with no gene match: 13. The CDR3 has 17 amino acids. The CDR3 spells CASRKGQNQVVNTEAFF. As DNA, the CDR3 is TGTGCCAGCAGAAAGGGACAGAACCAAGTAGTGAACACTGAAGCTTTCTTT.

The V gene is TRBV6-5, the J gene TRBJ1-4; maybe TRBD1 (5 bases). Germline V lookup: CDR1 MNHEY, CDR2 SVGAGI. The CDR3 loop spans 12 amino acids. V lost 2 bases to trimming and J lost 14 bases, with 12 bases between them. The CDR3 region has the DNA TGTGCCAGCAGTTACAGGGGCCGTCGGCTGTTTTTT. Amino acid sequence: CASSYRGRRLFF.

This rearrangement joins TRBV30 to TRBJ2-1; 7 bases map to TRBD2. This CDR3 is 15 amino acids long. Germline V lookup: CDR1 GTSNPN, CDR2 SVGIG (reference sequence). V shed 4 bases and J 4 bases; nucleotides not matched to a gene: 10. The chain's CDR3 is CAWKVPSGFYNEQFF. CDR3 bases: TGTGCCTGGAAGGTCCCTAGCGGTTTTTACAATGAGCAGTTCTTC.

The rearrangement uses TRBV7-9 and TRBJ2-2; possible D gene TRBD1, 6 bases. CDR1 is SEHNR, CDR2 FQNEAQ, per germline (reference sequence). Trimming removed 5 bases at V and 0 bases at J, with 10 bases between. The CDR3 loop spans 15 amino acids. CDR3: CASSPRQANTGELFF. CDR3 coding DNA: TGTGCCAGCAGCCCACGACAGGCGAACACCGGGGAGCTGTTTTTT. Based on the CDR3 plus reference TRBV7-9 and TRBJ2-2, the full variable domain is DTGVSQNPRHKITKRGQNVTFRCDPISEHNRLYWYRQTLGQGPEFLTYFQNEAQLEKSRLLSDRFSAERPKGSFSTLEIQRTEQGDSAMYLCASSPRQANTGELFFGEGSRLTVL.

For this clone: The junction departs from the called germline gene at one end, perhaps through a read error. The J gene is TRBJ2-7, the V gene TRBV2, with 9 positions matching TRBD1. This CDR3 region has 14 residues. Per germline, CDR1 SNHLY and CDR2 FYNNEI. CDR3 protein: CASSRGQGPSSPTF. The CDR3 DNA is TGTGCCAGCAGTAGGGGACAGGGTCCCTCAAGCCCTACCTTC.

The chain has TRBV7-9 and TRBJ1-1; D remains ambiguous. The CDR3 covers 13 residues. V was pared by 3 bases and J by 1 base, with 6 bases between. Germline V gene data show CDR1 as SEHNR and CDR2 as FQNEAQ (reference sequence). The CDR3: CASSFGENTEAFF. The CDR3 coding sequence is TGTGCCAGCAGCTTCGGAGAGAACACTGAAGCTTTCTTT.

This chain uses TRBV30 with TRBJ2-7; maybe TRBD2 (5 bases). The germline gives CDR1 GTSNPN, CDR2 SVGIG (reference sequence). V was shortened by 5 bases and J by 5 bases, with 16 bases between the two germline ends. The CDR3 consists of 13 residues. The CDR3 DNA reads as TGTGCCTGGGACCTCCACGGGGTGAACGAGCAGTACTTC. Encoded protein: CAWDLHGVNEQYF.

The gene calls are TRBV5-5 and TRBJ1-6, with D possibly being TRBD1 (6 bases). Germline-derived CDR1 and CDR2 are SGHKS and YYEKEE (reference sequence). Trimming took 3 bases from V and 6 from J, leaving 22 bases between them. The CDR3 consists of 18 residues. CDR3 nucleotides: TGTGCCAGCAGCTCAGGGGCTTTTATGCCCTCACTTAATTCACCCCTCCACTTT. It is translated as CASSSGAFMPSLNSPLHF. The full variable domain, completed using reference TRBV5-5 and TRBJ1-6, is DAGVTQSPTHLIKTRGQQVTLRCSPISGHKSVSWYQQVLGQGPQFIFQYYEKEERGRGNFPDRFSARQFPNYSSELNVNALLLGDSALYLCASSSGAFMPSLNSPLHFGNGTRLTVT.

The J gene is TRBJ2-7, the V gene TRBV28, with a tentative D call TRBD2 (6 bases). This CDR3 comprises 16 residues. The germline gives CDR1 MDHEN, CDR2 SYDVKM. V was trimmed by 7 bases and J by 4 bases, leaving 23 bases between them. The CDR3 nucleotides read TGTGCCAGCAAAAAGCCTGGGACTTCTAGTTCTTACGAGCAGTACTTC. It is translated as CASKKPGTSSSYEQYF.